In this sample, the clone carrying this T cell receptor beta chain turned up once. The antigen is unknown. These data belong to a study of shared clonotypes between healthy human individuals. Study information: CD4 naive cells filled three plates per donor, CD4 memory three, CD8 naive two and CD8 memory one.

This CDR3 spans 16 amino acids. The J segment lost 3 bases and the V segment lost 4 bases, leaving 8 bases of the junction unmatched. Germline V gene data show CDR1 as ENHRY and CDR2 as SYGVKD. Study conclusions and caveats: Generally, estimated richness proved larger in naive subsets than it did in memory subsets. Owing to a small donor count, the genetic and exposure-history diversity represented was limited.

Several immunoSEQ 96-well plates shared each subset's DNA, each plate a replicate. Profiled with immunoSEQ multiplex PCR; TCRdb holds only in-frame clones, not every one. The profile covers 2 million to 2.5 million clones, with roughly 94% appearing a single time and roughly 0.13% taken by the ten largest. The source of this sequence is a man younger than 35 in good health. Input material: naive CD4+ T cells sorted from blood. Subset given: CD45RA+ positively selected. The chain uses TRBV10-3 and TRBJ2-7; 11 nucleotides match TRBD2. CDR3 bases: TGTGCCATCAGTGGGGTGGGGGGACTAGCGGACTACGAGCAGTACTTC. This translates into CAISGVGGLADYEQYF.